The T cell receptor beta chain described here comes from a study of Ad26.COV2.S vaccination and SARS-CoV-2 variants. The assay was immunoSEQ multiplex PCR, and TCRdb's table has in-frame clones only and misses some. The sample records about 180,000 clones, roughly 85% being singletons. The sequenced sample was peripheral blood, obtained after recovery from COVID-19. The TCR sequence derives from a human donor who had recovered from COVID-19.

Written as DNA, the CDR3 is TGTGCCAGCACTTTTAACCTCCTCTATAGCAATCAGCCCCAGCATTTT. Amino acids: CASTFNLLYSNQPQHF. V gene TRBV28 combines with J gene TRBJ1-5, with no clear D. Germline loops: CDR1 MDHEN, CDR2 SYDVKM. V gave up 7 bases and J gave up 0 bases, with 16 bases separating them. This CDR3 has 16 residues.